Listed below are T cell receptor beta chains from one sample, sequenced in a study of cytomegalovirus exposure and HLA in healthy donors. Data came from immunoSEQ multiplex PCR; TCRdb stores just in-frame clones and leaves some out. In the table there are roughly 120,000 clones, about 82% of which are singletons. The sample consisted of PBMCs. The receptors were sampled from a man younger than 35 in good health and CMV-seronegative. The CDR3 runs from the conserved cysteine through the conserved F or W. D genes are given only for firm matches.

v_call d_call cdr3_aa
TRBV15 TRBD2 CATSRDFAGGRAYEQYF
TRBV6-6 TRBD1 CASRYRDSIEGEQYF
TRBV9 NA CASSVRESTDTQYF
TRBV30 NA CARGPWTDANYGYTF
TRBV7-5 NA CVRSSRDRGNEKLFF
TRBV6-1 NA CASSVDWGRVGNQPQHF
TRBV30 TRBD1 CACHSGTENTEAFF
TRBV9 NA CASSDPREEAEAFF
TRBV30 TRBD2 CAWSRAREGTDTQYF
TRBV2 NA CASSESSRETQYF
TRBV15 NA CATSRDHGGRTFF
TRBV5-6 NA CASSRGYTYEQYF
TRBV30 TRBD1 CASTAGQGNSPLHF
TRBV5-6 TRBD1 CASSRRTGRHSNQPQHF
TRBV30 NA CAWSVLRYTEAFF
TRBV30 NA CAWSRVNTEAFF
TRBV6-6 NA CASSWSTDTYGYTF
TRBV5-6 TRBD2 CASSKGLAGGTHTQYF
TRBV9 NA CASSVVTGTEAFF
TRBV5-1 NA CASSLAGSETQYF
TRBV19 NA CASSIVGGKTEAFF
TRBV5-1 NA CASSLGGRVTEAFF
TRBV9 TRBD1 CASSPRTGPNTEAFF
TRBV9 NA CASSVAPGKPLHF
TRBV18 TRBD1 CASSRTTGLSTEAFF
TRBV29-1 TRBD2 CSVPLSGGATQYF
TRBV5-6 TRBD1 CASRRTGASGYTF
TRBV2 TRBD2 CASSATAGVADTQYF
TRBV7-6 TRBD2 CASSLLGTSPGYGEQYF
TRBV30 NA CAWRDPSRGLKEKLFF
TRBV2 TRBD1 CASSTGTGGLSSNQPQHF